The 9 T cell receptor beta chains given below trace back to one sample, sequenced in a study of control samples from healthy donors and cancer patients. The data were produced by immunoSEQ multiplex PCR, yet TCRdb's version contains in-frame clones alone and is incomplete. The data hold about 220,000 clones, with roughly 94% observed a single time. The source material was blood. The receptors were sampled from a man aged 45-65 years in good health.

The V gene is TRBV10-3, the J gene TRBJ2-7; D uncertain. V dropped 2 bases and J dropped 2 bases, with 10 bases sitting between them. Germline V CDR1 and CDR2: ENHRY, SYGVKD. CDR3 length equals 14 residues. As DNA, the CDR3 is TGTGCCATCAGTGAGGTGGGGATAACCTACGAGCAGTACTTC. Amino acids: CAISEVGITYEQYF.

The CDR3 is CASSQGTGAVAFF. The DNA of the CDR3 is TGTGCCAGCAGCCAAGGAACGGGCGCTGTGGCTTTCTTT. The V call is TRBV3-1 (or the pseudogene TRBV3-2), the J call TRBJ1-1; D not resolved. V gave up 1 base and J gave up 11 bases, with 14 bases separating them. The germline V gene encodes CDR1 LGHDT and CDR2 YNNKEL (reference sequence). The CDR3 sequence is 13 residues long.

The CDR3 DNA reads as TGTGCCAGCACCCAGGCACTAGGGCTCCAAAACATTCAGTACTTC. The encoded protein is CASTQALGLQNIQYF. The V call is TRBV7-2, the J call TRBJ2-4; tentative D call: TRBD2 (5 bases). V dropped 7 bases and J dropped 5 bases, with 18 bases sitting between them. This CDR3 has 15 amino acids. Germline values: CDR1 SGHTA, CDR2 FQGNSA.

This chain joins TRBV5-1 and TRBJ2-5; D is unresolved. Germline V gives CDR1 SGHRS, CDR2 YFSETQ. This CDR3 contains 15 residues. Between the trimmed V and J ends, which lost 0 bases and 2 bases, there was a span of 11 bases. The CDR3 region is CASSLGGLPQETQYF. The CDR3 DNA reads TGCGCCAGCAGCTTGGGAGGTCTACCACAAGAGACCCAGTACTTC. The variable domain in full, completed from reference TRBV5-1 and TRBJ2-5, reads KAGVTQTPRYLIKTRGQQVTLSCSPISGHRSVSWYQQTPGQGLQFLFEYFSETQRNKGNFPGRFSGRQFSNSRSEMNVSTLELGDSALYLCASSLGGLPQETQYFGPGTRLLVL.

This clone has just one count. The J gene is TRBJ2-5, the V gene TRBV5-1; D is tentatively TRBD1 or TRBD2 (7 bases each). CDR1 is SGHRS, CDR2 YFSETQ, per germline. The CDR3 totals 16 residues. V lost 2 bases, J lost 2 bases, and 16 bases lay in between. CDR3 region: CASSFRQGGDQETQYF. In nucleotides, the CDR3 is TGCGCCAGCAGCTTTCGCCAGGGGGGGGATCAAGAGACCCAGTACTTC.

The chain couples TRBV7-9 to TRBJ1-1; D remains unclear. The germline gives CDR1 SEHNR, CDR2 FQNEAQ (reference sequence). Between the trimmed V and J ends, which lost 5 bases and 0 bases, there was a span of 10 bases. CDR3 size: 14 residues. The CDR3 sequence is CASSPNTVNTEAFF. CDR3 DNA: TGTGCCAGCAGCCCCAACACAGTGAACACTGAAGCTTTCTTT.

The gene calls are TRBV10-2 and TRBJ1-2, with TRBD1 matching over 7 bases. There are 14 residues in the CDR3. CDR1 and CDR2 from the germline V gene are WSHSY and SAAADI. The ends lost 3 bases at V and 4 bases at J; junction bases unmatched: 5. CDR3 sequence (DNA): TGCGCCAGCAGTGACACAGGGGTTGTCTATGGCTACACCTTC. It translates to CASSDTGVVYGYTF.

Concerning this clone itself: Relative to the germline gene, one junction end is altered; a read error may explain this. J is TRBJ2-5 and V is TRBV7-7; 7 bases are shared with TRBD1. The CDR3 has 13 residues. Per germline, CDR1 SSHAT and CDR2 FNYEAQ (reference sequence). The CDR3 DNA follows: TGTGCTAGCAGCCGGGACAGCCAAGAGACCCAGTACTTC. This translates into CASSRDSQETQYF.

The V and J genes are TRBV2 and TRBJ1-1; D might be TRBD1 (5 bases). The CDR3 is 15 residues long. V shed 6 bases and J shed 3 bases, with 17 bases lying between them. Germline V gene sequence: CDR1 SNHLY, CDR2 FYNNEI. DNA for the CDR3: TGTGCCAGCAGCTCAGGGAGAAGCGTGTACACTGAAGCTTTCTTT. Amino acid sequence: CASSSGRSVYTEAFF.